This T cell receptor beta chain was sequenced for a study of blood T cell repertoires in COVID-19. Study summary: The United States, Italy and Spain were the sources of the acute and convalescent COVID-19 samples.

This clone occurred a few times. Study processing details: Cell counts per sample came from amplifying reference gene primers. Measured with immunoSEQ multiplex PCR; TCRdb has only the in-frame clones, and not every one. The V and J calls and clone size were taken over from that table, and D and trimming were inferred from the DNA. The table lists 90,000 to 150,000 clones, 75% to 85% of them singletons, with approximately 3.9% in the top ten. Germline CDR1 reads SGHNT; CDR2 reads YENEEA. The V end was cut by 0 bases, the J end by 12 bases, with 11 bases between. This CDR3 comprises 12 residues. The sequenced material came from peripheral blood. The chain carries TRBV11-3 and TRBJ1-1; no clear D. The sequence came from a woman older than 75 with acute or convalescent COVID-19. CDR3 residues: CASSLDAGRPFF. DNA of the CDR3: TGTGCCAGCAGCTTAGATGCGGGGAGGCCTTTCTTT.